Shown below are 28 T cell receptor beta chains from a single sample sequenced in a study of Graves' ophthalmopathy and Graves' hyperthyroidism. The authors amplified TCR beta CDR3 regions from RNA transcripts. The workflow started with a first-round RT-PCR run with HTBI primers and then moved on to a second-round multiplex PCR. From the multiplex PCR reads, TCRdb called clonotypes with MiXCR, one entry per CDR3 protein. The sample shows 200,000 to 300,000 distinct CDR3 sequences, approximately 42% of them seen only once. The sequenced material came from peripheral blood. The receptors shown here come from an adult man with Graves' ophthalmopathy.

About this clonotype itself: This may come from a read error, since a much larger clone is one base off. The rearrangement links TRBV7-2 to TRBJ1-5; no clear D gene. With 1 base removed from V and 1 base from J, the gap between germline ends came to 8 bases. Germline assignment: CDR1 SGHTA and CDR2 FQGNSA. This CDR3 spans 15 amino acids. CDR3 bases: TGTGCCAGCAGCTTAGAGGCAGCGAGCAATCAGCCCCAGCATTTT. Protein product: CASSLEAASNQPQHF.

The chain links TRBV2 to TRBJ1-2; tentative D call: TRBD1 (5 bases). Trimming cost V 5 bases and J 4 bases, with 17 bases left between them. CDR3 length: 15 residues. CDR1 SNHLY and CDR2 FYNNEI come from the germline V gene. The DNA of the CDR3 is TGTGCCAGCAGTTACCTCCCTGGGGGGGGCTATGGCTACACCTTC. Translated: CASSYLPGGGYGYTF.

This clonotype was detected many times. This chain connects TRBV7-2 to TRBJ1-1; D gene unclear. The CDR3 loop spans 13 amino acids. V lost 2 bases and J lost 5, with 9 bases in between. The germline gives CDR1 SGHTA, CDR2 FQGNSA. CDR3 residues: CASSLTLYTEAFF. CDR3 bases: TGTGCCAGCAGCTTAACCTTATATACTGAAGCTTTCTTT.

The chain uses TRBV10-3 and TRBJ2-7; the D gene is possibly TRBD2 (6 bases). The germline V gene encodes CDR1 ENHRY and CDR2 SYGVKD. CDR3 length: 20 amino acids. V shed 4 bases and J shed 2 bases, with 30 bases lying between them. The CDR3 here is CAISGGSHALGPRGTYEQYF. The CDR3, as DNA: TGTGCCATCAGTGGTGGGTCACACGCGTTGGGACCGCGCGGGACCTACGAGCAGTACTTC.

This clonotype was seen ten or more times. J is TRBJ2-6 and V is TRBV24-1; D not certain. V was trimmed by 7 bases and J by 1 base, leaving 13 bases between them. This CDR3 is built from 16 residues. CDR1 and CDR2 (germline): KGHDR, SFDVKD. In DNA form, the CDR3 reads TGTGCCACCAGCCAATCGCCCAGGTCTGGGGCCAACGTCCTGACTTTC. Its protein is CATSQSPRSGANVLTF.

The chain employs TRBV4-1 and TRBJ1-1; D is unresolved. V was pared by 1 base and J by 5 bases, with 17 bases between. The germline gives CDR1 MGHRA, CDR2 YSYEKL. The CDR3 has 16 amino acids. CDR3 region: CASSQVEGWEGTEAFF. Written as DNA, the CDR3 is TGCGCCAGCAGCCAAGTCGAAGGGTGGGAAGGTACTGAAGCTTTCTTT.

The chain recombines TRBV4-1 with TRBJ2-7, with 8 nucleotides matching TRBD1. Losses at the gene ends were 1 base for V and 4 bases for J; bases not matched to a gene: 6. Germline V gene data show CDR1 as MGHRA and CDR2 as YSYEKL. The CDR3 totals 15 residues. Here the CDR3 reads CASSQGRGPLYEQYF. The CDR3 DNA reads as TGCGCCAGCAGCCAAGGCAGGGGGCCTTTGTACGAGCAGTACTTC.

In this sample, this clonotype turned up many times. V gene TRBV6-5 combines with J gene TRBJ2-5, with D unclear. V was cut by 6 bases and J by 2 bases, with 16 bases left in between. CDR1 is MNHEY and CDR2 is SVGAGI in the germline V gene. The CDR3 spans 15 residues. In DNA, the CDR3 is TGTGCCAGCAGCCCCCAAAGTCAACGGCAAGAGACCCAGTACTTC. It translates to CASSPQSQRQETQYF.

The CDR3 region is CASSVGQNTGELFF. For the CDR3, the DNA is TGTGCCAGCAGCGTAGGCCAAAACACCGGGGAGCTGTTTTTT. This rearrangement joins TRBV9 to TRBJ2-2; D not certain. There are 14 residues in the CDR3. V shed 0 bases and J shed 2 bases, with 5 bases lying between them. CDR1 is SGDLS, CDR2 YYNGEE, per germline.

This clonotype has a handful of counts. The V gene is TRBV7-8, the J gene TRBJ2-5, with 13 nucleotides matching TRBD2. V was clipped by 5 bases and J by 2 bases; unmatched bases: 14. Germline CDR1 SGHVS, CDR2 FQNEAQ. The CDR3 has 19 amino acids. The chain's CDR3 is CASSRSGLAGSPIQETQYF. The CDR3 DNA is TGTGCCAGCAGCCGCTCGGGACTAGCGGGAAGCCCCATTCAAGAGACCCAGTACTTC.

This clonotype was seen at least ten times. The chain is built from TRBV20-1 and TRBJ1-1; TRBD1 is a possible D gene (5 bases). With 1 base removed from V and 5 bases from J, the gap between germline ends came to 11 bases. Per germline, CDR1 DFQATT and CDR2 SNEGSKA (reference sequence). CDR3 length: 13 amino acids. CDR3 amino acids: CSARVREGTEAFF. The CDR3 bases are TGCAGTGCTAGAGTCAGGGAGGGGACTGAAGCTTTCTTT.

This clonotype appeared many times. This chain connects TRBV6-5 to TRBJ2-5, with D possibly TRBD1 on 7 matching bases. Trimming shortened V by 4 bases and J by 5 bases, and 11 bases separated the two germline ends. CDR1 is MNHEY, CDR2 SVGAGI, per germline. This CDR3 is 13 amino acids long. CDR3 in DNA: TGTGCCAGCAGTTCACAGGGGAGGGAGACCCAGTACTTC. Its translation: CASSSQGRETQYF.

This clonotype was recorded a few times. The chain combines TRBV6-1 with TRBJ1-5, with TRBD1 matching over 7 bases. Trimming at V came to 3 bases and at J to 8 bases, leaving 7 bases not matched to a gene. There are 14 residues in the CDR3. Germline V gene sequence: CDR1 MNHNS, CDR2 SASEGT. The DNA for the CDR3 is TGTGCCAGCAGTGAGGGGGCAGGGGGAAAGCCCCAGCATTTT. It translates to CASSEGAGGKPQHF.

The chain employs TRBV15 and TRBJ2-3; no clear D gene. V lost 2 bases and J lost 6, with 3 bases in between. There are 11 residues in the CDR3. The germline V gene has CDR1 LNHNV and CDR2 YYDKDF (reference sequence). CDR3 amino acids: CATSRLDTQYF. In nucleotides, the CDR3 is TGTGCCACCAGCAGATTGGATACGCAGTATTTT.

This clonotype came up many times. The chain employs TRBV2 and TRBJ1-6; D ambiguous. Germline V lookup: CDR1 SNHLY, CDR2 FYNNEI. The CDR3 covers 11 residues. Trimming cost V 3 bases and J 10 bases, with 4 bases left between them. The CDR3: CASSDDSPLHF. Written as DNA, the CDR3 is TGTGCCAGCAGTGACGACTCACCCCTCCACTTT.

This clonotype has more than one count but fewer than ten. The chain is built from TRBV12-3 or TRBV12-4 and TRBJ2-7; 12 positions agree with TRBD1. The CDR3 totals 16 residues. The ends lost 3 bases at V and 7 bases at J; junction bases unmatched: 10. The DNA of the CDR3 is TGTGCCAGCAGTTTTGGGGGACAGGGGGCGCGGGGTGAGCAGTACTTC. Translated, it gives CASSFGGQGARGEQYF.

This clonotype showed up just a few times. The chain couples TRBV12-3 or TRBV12-4 to TRBJ2-5; TRBD2 matches 15 bases. V trimming: 7 bases; J trimming: 5 bases; junction bases outside the gene matches: 8. The length of the CDR3 is 16 residues. The CDR3 here is CASTLGGTSGRETQYF. DNA of the CDR3: TGTGCCAGCACCCTAGGCGGGACTAGCGGGAGGGAGACCCAGTACTTC.

This clonotype was counted a few times. The chain is built from TRBV7-2 and TRBJ2-7; D remains unclear. The germline gives CDR1 SGHTA, CDR2 FQGNSA. The CDR3 has 15 residues. The V end was cut by 0 bases, the J end by 1 base, with 10 bases between. The CDR3 DNA is TGTGCCAGCAGCTTAGCTTACACAAGATCCTACGAGCAGTACTTC. It codes for CASSLAYTRSYEQYF.

Note on this clonotype: The junction shows a germline mismatch at one end, possibly a read error. The chain combines TRBV10-3 with TRBJ2-2; D might be TRBD1 or TRBD2, each matching 5 bases. The CDR3 length is 14 residues. Germline CDR1 ENHRY, CDR2 SYGVKD. The CDR3 here is CASSEGVRTGELVF. CDR3 sequence (DNA): TGTGCCAGCAGTGAAGGGGTGCGCACCGGGGAGCTGGTTTTT.

The chain links TRBV5-1 to TRBJ1-2; D is unclear. The germline CDR1 and CDR2 sequences are SGHRS and YFSETQ. V was clipped by 2 bases and J by 7 bases, with 15 bases between them. This CDR3 is 14 amino acids long. As DNA, the CDR3 is TGCGCCAGCAGCTTTTACGACACCCCTCTTGGCTACACCTTC. This gives the protein CASSFYDTPLGYTF.

The chain couples TRBV2 to TRBJ2-5, with 8 bases aligning to TRBD1. The CDR3 is 12 residues long. Germline CDR1 SNHLY, CDR2 FYNNEI. V lost 4 bases, J lost 7 bases, and 2 bases stayed unmatched. CDR3 DNA: TGTGCCAGCAGTGGGACAGGGTTGACCCAGTACTTC. This codes for CASSGTGLTQYF.

The chain joins TRBV10-3 to TRBJ2-1, with D unresolved. This CDR3 contains 13 residues. Germline V lookup: CDR1 ENHRY, CDR2 SYGVKD. Trimming cost V 0 bases and J 10 bases, with 10 bases left between them. CDR3 sequence (DNA): TGTGCCATCAGTGAGTCTTTGTCCGTGGAGCAGTTCTTC. This encodes CAISESLSVEQFF.

This rearrangement joins TRBV29-1 to TRBJ1-1; D is possibly TRBD1 (5 bases). The CDR3 covers 13 residues. Deletions cut 3 bases from V and 2 bases from J, with 10 bases between. Germline V lookup: CDR1 SQVTM, CDR2 ANQGSEA. The CDR3 is CSVDLRGNTEAFF. CDR3 sequence (DNA): TGCAGCGTTGACCTTAGGGGAAACACTGAAGCTTTCTTT. The variable domain in full, completed from reference TRBV29-1 and TRBJ1-1, reads SAVISQKPSRDICQRGTSLTIQCQVDSQVTMMFWYRQQPGQSLTLIATANQGSEATYESGFVIDKFPISRPNLTFSTLTVSNMSPEDSSIYLCSVDLRGNTEAFFGQGTRLTVV.

The chain links TRBV9 to TRBJ2-7; a possible D gene is TRBD1 (6 bases). CDR3 size: 12 residues. Trimming cost V 3 bases and J 5 bases, with 9 bases left between them. Per the germline V gene, CDR1 is SGDLS and CDR2 is YYNGEE. For the CDR3, the DNA is TGTGCCAGCAGCGCAGGGGCTGACGAGCAGTACTTC. Amino acids: CASSAGADEQYF.

The V and J genes are TRBV10-3 and TRBJ2-7; weak D call: TRBD2 (5 bases). V lost 3 bases to trimming and J lost 3 bases, with 12 bases between them. The CDR3 contains 14 residues. The V gene's germline CDR1 is ENHRY and CDR2 SYGVKD. CDR3 amino acids: CAISEISDHYEQYF. The CDR3 coding sequence is TGTGCCATCAGTGAAATTAGCGACCACTACGAGCAGTACTTC.

This clonotype was counted ten times or more. The chain joins TRBV5-8 to TRBJ2-7, with 13 bases that match TRBD2. The CDR3 is 14 amino acids. Looked up from germline, CDR1 is SGHTS and CDR2 is YDEGEE. V was pared by 7 bases and J by 4 bases, with 5 bases of the junction left unmatched. In DNA, the CDR3 is TGTGCCAGCCGACCGGGACTAGCGGGATACGAGCAGTACTTC. Translating gives CASRPGLAGYEQYF. Full variable domain (rest looked up from reference TRBV5-8 and TRBJ2-7): EAGVTQSPTHLIKTRGQQATLRCSPISGHTSVYWYQQALGLGLQFLLWYDEGEERNRGNFPPRFSGRQFPNYSSELNVNALELEDSALYLCASRPGLAGYEQYFGPGTRLTVT.

This clonotype has just a few counts. The chain combines TRBV9 with TRBJ1-2, with TRBD1 as a possible D gene (5 bases). The CDR3 covers 15 residues. The germline gives CDR1 SGDLS, CDR2 YYNGEE. V lost 3 bases and J 0 bases, leaving 12 bases between the germline ends. CDR3 coding DNA: TGTGCCAGCAGCGACCGGGACGGTCCTAACTATGGCTACACCTTC. It encodes CASSDRDGPNYGYTF.

This chain joins TRBV10-3 and TRBJ2-7, with 7 bases aligning to TRBD2. After removal of 5 bases from V and 5 bases from J, the junction contained 12 bases not matched to a gene. The CDR3 has 15 amino acids. In germline, CDR1 is ENHRY, CDR2 SYGVKD. CDR3 amino acids: CAISPPRREGNEQYF. CDR3 DNA: TGTGCCATCAGTCCCCCTCGGAGGGAGGGGAACGAGCAGTACTTC.